The rows below give T cell receptor beta chains drawn from one sample of a study of blood T cell repertoires in COVID-19. Generated by immunoSEQ multiplex PCR, the TCRdb table keeps only in-frame clones and is missing some. The sample records fewer than 400,000 clones, 70% to 90% being singletons. The sequenced sample was PBMCs or T cells enriched from blood (not recorded which). The receptors come from a young man who had recovered from COVID-19. CDR3s leave out the opening cysteine and the closing phenylalanine or tryptophan. Each record gives: V gene, CDR3 protein.

v_call: TRBV18; cdr3_aa: ASEGGYYGYT
v_call: TRBV11-2; cdr3_aa: ASSLGTGRYIQY
v_call: TRBV30; cdr3_aa: ASGERTLGSSYEQY
v_call: TRBV5-4; cdr3_aa: ASSWSTSPVSGELF
v_call: TRBV27; cdr3_aa: ASSHGTAYEQY
v_call: TRBV11-2; cdr3_aa: ASSTGYEGYT
v_call: TRBV14; cdr3_aa: ASSQGTDAYGYT
v_call: TRBV21-1; cdr3_aa: ASSKNLTGGVGQPQH
v_call: TRBV27; cdr3_aa: ASSSPFRDTGELF
v_call: TRBV19; cdr3_aa: ASRISGPTEAF
v_call: TRBV2; cdr3_aa: ASSESSPAGELF
v_call: TRBV6-5; cdr3_aa: ASNGGIQY
v_call: TRBV2; cdr3_aa: AGGPGQQETQY
v_call: TRBV5-1; cdr3_aa: ASSLAGGRSYNEQF
v_call: TRBV28; cdr3_aa: ASSTTGLSQETQY
v_call: TRBV5-5; cdr3_aa: ASSAGGAFTEAF
v_call: TRBV11-2; cdr3_aa: ASSTRRVLGGNTEAF
v_call: TRBV19; cdr3_aa: ASPSLTGMNTGELF
v_call: TRBV19; cdr3_aa: ASSMEWMGGPNTGELF
v_call: TRBV28; cdr3_aa: ASEGQDNSPLH
v_call: TRBV28; cdr3_aa: ASSMTGNYEQY
v_call: TRBV7-9; cdr3_aa: ASSFSGQGYEKLF
v_call: TRBV3-1/TRBV3-2; cdr3_aa: ASSQPDRGTTEAF
v_call: TRBV10-3; cdr3_aa: AISEAGPYGYT
v_call: TRBV18; cdr3_aa: ASSPALNTGELF
v_call: TRBV4-2; cdr3_aa: ASSFPGTANEKLF
v_call: TRBV30; cdr3_aa: AWDRDRGLNEQY
v_call: TRBV29-1; cdr3_aa: SVERRSNTGELF
v_call: TRBV3-1/TRBV3-2; cdr3_aa: ASSPGVGASYEQY
v_call: TRBV7-2; cdr3_aa: ASSFGGLTDTQY
v_call: TRBV15; cdr3_aa: ATSGGTGTGETQY
v_call: TRBV19; cdr3_aa: ASSIDGRGSGELF
v_call: TRBV5-5; cdr3_aa: ASSSLLVSHQTQY
v_call: TRBV19; cdr3_aa: ASREDRSFNQPQH
v_call: TRBV20-1; cdr3_aa: SAPQRSPLH
v_call: TRBV16; cdr3_aa: ASSQSSSRKLF
v_call: TRBV4-1; cdr3_aa: ASSHPRPRLAGGVGNTGELF
v_call: TRBV9; cdr3_aa: ASSWTDNTEAF
v_call: TRBV7-2; cdr3_aa: ASSLGTSGLSGQF
v_call: TRBV10-3; cdr3_aa: AISAGVDEKLF
v_call: TRBV27; cdr3_aa: ASSFGASTAYLYGYT
v_call: TRBV19; cdr3_aa: ASRSPAGGLNEQF